Presented here are 22 T cell receptor beta chains from one specimen sequenced in a study of blood T cell repertoires in COVID-19. Some clones are missing from TCRdb's copy, which holds only in-frame ones; the method was immunoSEQ multiplex PCR. This table has about 77,000 clones, 80% appearing once. The sample was peripheral blood. These receptors were taken from a woman aged 70 to 79 with acute or convalescent COVID-19.

The V call is TRBV11-1, the J call TRBJ1-6; 8 nucleotides line up with TRBD1. Trimming cost V 6 bases and J 5 bases; bases outside gene matches: 3. Germline CDR1 is SGHAT and CDR2 is FQDESV (reference sequence). The CDR3 spans 14 residues. For the CDR3, the DNA is TGTGCCAGCAGTTACAGGGGGAATAATTCACCCCTCCACTTT. This sequence encodes CASSYRGNNSPLHF.

A remark on this clone: One junction end does not reproduce the germline sequence, and a read error may be involved. This rearrangement joins TRBV3-1 (or the pseudogene TRBV3-2) to TRBJ1-6; 7 bases align to TRBD1. CDR1 is LGHDT, CDR2 YNNKEL, per germline (reference sequence). The CDR3 sequence is 16 residues long. The CDR3 sequence: CAGSLGQESYNSPLHF. In DNA form, the CDR3 reads TGTGCCGGCAGCCTCGGACAGGAGTCCTATAATTCACCCCTCCACTTT.

A remark on this clone: The sample contains more than one DNA sequence encoding this CDR3. The chain joins TRBV19 to TRBJ2-1; D is ambiguous. The V end lost 3 bases, the J end lost 5 bases, and 8 bases lay between the germline ends. Germline CDR1 and CDR2: LNHDA and SQIVND (reference sequence). The CDR3 is 13 amino acids. The CDR3 DNA follows: TGTGCCAGTAGTATCTTAACTGACAATGAGCAGTTCTTC. Translated: CASSILTDNEQFF. The full variable domain, its missing parts supplied by reference TRBV19 and TRBJ2-1, is DGGITQSPKYLFRKEGQNVTLSCEQNLNHDAMYWYRQDPGQGLRLIYYSQIVNDFQKGDIAEGYSVSREKKESFPLTVTSAQKNPTAFYLCASSILTDNEQFFGPGTRLTVL.

Here the CDR3 reads CASSPERTRGSTDTQYF. The CDR3 nucleotides read TGTGCCAGCTCACCAGAACGGACTAGAGGGAGCACAGATACGCAGTATTTT. This rearrangement joins TRBV18 to TRBJ2-3, with TRBD2 identical over 7 bases. Germline V gene sequence: CDR1 KGHSH, CDR2 LQKENI. The CDR3 is made up of 17 amino acids. V was pared by 2 bases and J by 0 bases, with 8 bases of the junction left unmatched.

This clone is medium-sized by share. The rearrangement uses TRBV12-5 and TRBJ1-2; TRBD1 might be the D (5 bases). V lost 3 bases and J 7 bases, leaving 12 bases between the germline ends. The CDR3 runs to 13 residues. Germline-derived CDR1 and CDR2 are LGHNT and FRNRAP. The chain's CDR3 is CASGFGQGGGYTF. The DNA of the CDR3 is TGTGCTAGTGGTTTTGGGCAGGGTGGTGGCTACACCTTC.

Only a few counts were recorded for this clone. This chain links TRBV2 with TRBJ2-2; D unclear. V lost 5 bases, J lost 2 bases, and 12 bases lay in between. CDR1 and CDR2 from the germline V gene are SNHLY and FYNNEI. The CDR3 is made up of 15 amino acids. The CDR3 protein is CASSSRYSNTGELFF. For the CDR3, the DNA is TGTGCCAGCAGTTCCCGTTACAGCAACACCGGGGAGCTGTTTTTT.

This chain links TRBV6-5 with TRBJ1-4; D call uncertain. The CDR3 totals 13 residues. The germline V gene has CDR1 MNHEY and CDR2 SVGAGI. With 4 bases removed from V and 4 bases from J, the gap between germline ends came to 7 bases. The CDR3 coding sequence is TGTGCCAGCAGTTGGCAGGTTAATGAAAAACTGTTTTTT. This gives the protein CASSWQVNEKLFF.

The V and J genes are TRBV11-2 and TRBJ1-1; weak D call: TRBD1 (5 bases). This CDR3 spans 14 amino acids. Trimming took 2 bases from V and 3 from J, leaving 10 bases between them. Germline V gene sequence: CDR1 SGHAT, CDR2 FQNNGV. CDR3 sequence reads: CASSLFGGDTEAFF. The CDR3 DNA is TGTGCCAGCAGCTTATTCGGGGGGGACACTGAAGCTTTCTTT.

This chain joins TRBV2 and TRBJ2-7; maybe TRBD1 (7 bases). Germline CDR1 reads SNHLY; CDR2 reads FYNNEI. Trimming pared 5 bases from V and 3 bases from J, leaving 17 bases between. The CDR3 runs to 15 residues. CDR3 DNA: TGTGCCAGCAGTAAAGGCGGGACAGCGAACTACGAGCAGTACTTC. It encodes CASSKGGTANYEQYF.

The chain couples TRBV7-2 to TRBJ2-2; D may be TRBD1 (5 bases). V gave up 0 bases and J gave up 4 bases, with 12 bases separating them. Germline V CDR1 and CDR2: SGHTA, FQGNSA. The CDR3 runs 16 residues. CDR3 amino acids: CASSLATGASTGELFF. The CDR3 DNA reads as TGTGCCAGCAGCTTAGCTACAGGAGCTAGCACCGGGGAGCTGTTTTTT.

The rearrangement links TRBV6-5 to TRBJ2-1; tentatively, D is TRBD1 (5 bases). Germline V gene data show CDR1 as MNHEY and CDR2 as SVGAGI. Trimming took 4 bases from V and 8 from J, leaving 15 bases between them. The CDR3 is 14 amino acids. For the CDR3, the DNA is TGTGCCAGCAGTTTCACCAGAGGCAGGGATGAGCAGTTCTTC. It specifies CASSFTRGRDEQFF.

In this sample, this clone turned up once. The chain employs TRBV7-2 and TRBJ1-1, with D uncertain. Trimming pared 0 bases from V and 1 base from J, leaving 3 bases between. The CDR3 is 13 residues long. Germline CDR1 and CDR2: SGHTA and FQGNSA. The DNA for the CDR3 is TGTGCCAGCAGCTTAGCTAGGAACACTGAAGCTTTCTTT. This translates into CASSLARNTEAFF.

There are a few counts of this clone. As DNA, the CDR3 is TGTGCCAGCAGGTTCGGCGGGGTCTCCTACAATGAGCAGTTCTTC. This codes for CASRFGGVSYNEQFF. The V gene is TRBV6-5, the J gene TRBJ2-1; D perhaps matches TRBD2 (6 bases). This CDR3 has 15 residues. Germline CDR1 is MNHEY and CDR2 is SVGAGI. The V gene lost 6 bases and the J gene lost 0 bases, with 12 bases spanning the gap.

The genes are TRBV29-1 and TRBJ1-1; no firm D call. Germline CDR1 SQVTM, CDR2 ANQGSEA. CDR3 length equals 12 residues. Trimming pared 5 bases from V and 0 bases from J, leaving 7 bases between. This CDR3 reads CSVIPLNTEAFF. The CDR3 bases are TGCAGCGTTATTCCTTTGAACACTGAAGCTTTCTTT.

The V gene is TRBV7-2, the J gene TRBJ1-5, with D perhaps matching TRBD1 (5 bases). Germline-derived CDR1 and CDR2 are SGHTA and FQGNSA. The ends were cut back, 1 base at V and 6 bases at J, with 13 bases in the middle. There are 15 residues in the CDR3. This chain's CDR3 is CASSLVKGVGQPQHF. CDR3 nucleotide sequence: TGTGCCAGCAGCTTAGTGAAAGGGGTCGGTCAGCCCCAGCATTTT. The variable domain in full, with the rest retrieved from reference TRBV7-2 and TRBJ1-5, is GAGVSQSPSNKVTEKGKDVELRCDPISGHTALYWYRQSLGQGLEFLIYFQGNSAPDKSGLPSDRFSAERTGGSVSTLTIQRTQQEDSAVYLCASSLVKGVGQPQHFGDGTRLSIL.

This clone has only a few counts. The chain has TRBV9 and TRBJ1-2; 7 bases align to TRBD1. Germline CDR1 and CDR2: SGDLS and YYNGEE. The V and J ends lost 6 bases and 5 bases, in that order; junction bases with no gene match: 10. The CDR3 sequence is 14 residues long. CDR3 amino acids: CASILGGARYGYTF. The CDR3 bases are TGTGCCAGCATTTTAGGGGGCGCCAGGTATGGCTACACCTTC.

This clone turned up a few times. V usage is TRBV3-1 (or the pseudogene TRBV3-2) and J usage is TRBJ1-1; D remains unclear. Deletions cut 1 base from V and 0 bases from J, with 21 bases between. The CDR3 is 19 amino acids. Germline V CDR1 and CDR2: LGHDT, YNNKEL (reference sequence). CDR3 DNA: TGTGCCAGCAGCCAAGTTAACAGCTCAGCTACCTACATGAACACTGAAGCTTTCTTT. Translation gives CASSQVNSSATYMNTEAFF.

The chain joins TRBV4-1 to TRBJ2-2; D perhaps matches TRBD2 (5 bases). Germline V gene sequence: CDR1 MGHRA, CDR2 YSYEKL. The CDR3 extends over 14 amino acids. V was clipped by 3 bases and J by 3 bases, with 8 bases between them. CDR3 loop: CASSHVGDTGELFF. CDR3 in DNA: TGCGCCAGCAGCCACGTCGGGGACACCGGGGAGCTGTTTTTT.

This chain uses TRBV2 with TRBJ1-2; 7 positions agree with TRBD1. CDR3 length: 14 amino acids. Germline loops: CDR1 SNHLY, CDR2 FYNNEI. The trim removed 5 bases at V and 5 bases at J, leaving 8 bases unmatched. The CDR3 reads CASSKGQLVYGYTF. CDR3 nucleotides: TGTGCCAGCAGTAAGGGACAGTTAGTTTATGGCTACACCTTC.

This sequence joins TRBV7-8 and TRBJ1-2; a possible D gene is TRBD1 (5 bases). The CDR3 sequence is 13 residues long. Trimming cost V 5 bases and J 5 bases, with 12 bases left between them. Germline lookup yields CDR1 SGHVS and CDR2 FQNEAQ. This CDR3 reads CASSTPTEYGYTF. In DNA, the CDR3 is TGTGCCAGCAGCACACCGACAGAGTATGGCTACACCTTC.

The sample holds one count of this clone. The rearrangement links TRBV29-1 to TRBJ1-2; TRBD1 matches 7 bases. Germline V gives CDR1 SQVTM, CDR2 ANQGSEA. This CDR3 is built from 12 residues. After removal of 6 bases from V and 6 bases from J, the junction contained 7 bases not matched to a gene. CDR3 bases: TGCAGCGTCCGAACAGGGGAGAATGGCTACACCTTC. Its translation is CSVRTGENGYTF.

The chain has TRBV13 and TRBJ2-7, with a possible D match to TRBD1 (5 bases). The V gene lost 5 bases and the J gene lost 3 bases, with 14 bases spanning the gap. The CDR3 is made up of 14 amino acids. Germline loops: CDR1 PRHDT, CDR2 FYEKMQ (reference sequence). The CDR3 DNA reads as TGTGCCAGCAGCCTCCTGGACAAGAACTACGAGCAGTACTTC. It yields the protein CASSLLDKNYEQYF.